One and the same sample provided the 18 T cell receptor beta chains below, sequenced in a study of CD8 T cells in ankylosing spondylitis. TCRdb independently ran MiXCR on the 5' RACE reads; one entry per CDR3 protein. Here the sample spans a few hundred thousand distinct CDR3 sequences, roughly 20% being singletons. Sequencing was done on a sample of blood, either unsorted or a sorted T cell fraction (not recorded which). These receptors all stem from a female donor with ankylosing spondylitis or in good health (not recorded which).

This clonotype was seen repeatedly, ten times or more. The rearrangement joins TRBV6-4 to TRBJ2-3; 7 bases are a match to TRBD2. This CDR3 spans 15 amino acids. Unmatched junction bases numbered 6, after V lost 0 bases and J lost 6 bases. Germline V gene data show CDR1 as MRHNA and CDR2 as SNTAGT. For the CDR3, the DNA is TGTGCCAGCAGTGACTCGAAGGGCGGGAGCGATACGCAGTATTTT. Translation: CASSDSKGGSDTQYF.

This clonotype turned up a few times. This chain joins TRBV20-1 and TRBJ1-1; D possibly corresponds to TRBD1 (6 bases). Germline CDR1 reads DFQATT; CDR2 reads SNEGSKA (reference sequence). The V and J ends lost 2 bases and 3 bases respectively, with 16 bases between them. This CDR3 is built from 15 residues. The CDR3 DNA sequence: TGCAGTGCTAGATACCCAATCAGGGGCTACACTGAAGCTTTCTTT. The encoded protein is CSARYPIRGYTEAFF.

This clonotype occurred many times. Here the CDR3 reads CASSLSLAGANVLTF. In DNA form, the CDR3 reads TGTGCCAGCAGCTTATCCCTGGCTGGGGCCAACGTCCTGACTTTC. The J gene is TRBJ2-6, the V gene TRBV12-3 or TRBV12-4; D not certain. Trimming pared 6 bases from V and 2 bases from J, leaving 11 bases between. The length of the CDR3 is 15 residues.

The V gene is TRBV12-3 or TRBV12-4, the J gene TRBJ2-5, with a tentative D call TRBD1 (7 bases). V was trimmed by 6 bases and J by 1 base, leaving 15 bases between them. There are 15 residues in the CDR3. Here the CDR3 reads CASSQGGRSQETQYF. The CDR3 nucleotides are TGTGCCAGCAGCCAGGGGGGCAGATCCCAAGAGACCCAGTACTTC.

The chain uses TRBV3-1 and TRBJ2-3, with 9 bases fitting TRBD2. The V and J ends lost 3 bases and 2 bases, in that order; junction bases with no gene match: 3. Looked up from germline, CDR1 is LGHDT and CDR2 is YNNKEL (reference sequence). The CDR3 is made up of 15 amino acids. CDR3 DNA: TGTGCCAGCAGCCACGCGGGGGGGGTCACAGATACGCAGTATTTT. Its protein product is CASSHAGGVTDTQYF.

Only a few counts were recorded for this clonotype. The chain employs TRBV7-2 and TRBJ2-7; D is possibly TRBD2 (5 bases). Between the trimmed V and J ends, which lost 5 bases and 3 bases, there was a span of 17 bases. The CDR3 runs 15 residues. Germline loops: CDR1 SGHTA, CDR2 FQGNSA. The CDR3 protein is CASSVSGRRNYEQYF. CDR3 DNA sequence: TGTGCCAGCAGCGTAAGTGGGAGACGGAACTACGAGCAGTACTTC.

The chain employs TRBV12-3 or TRBV12-4 and TRBJ1-1; 9 positions agree with TRBD1. The length of the CDR3 is 14 residues. Trimming at V came to 5 bases and at J to 5 bases, leaving 6 bases not matched to a gene. This CDR3 reads CASSNRGRRTEAFF. The CDR3 nucleotides are TGTGCCAGCAGTAACAGGGGGCGCAGAACTGAAGCTTTCTTT.

The chain has TRBV6-4 and TRBJ2-5, with 13 bases fitting TRBD2. With V trimmed by 8 bases and J by 4 bases, 7 bases remained unmatched. Germline-derived CDR1 and CDR2 are MRHNA and SNTAGT. The CDR3 covers 15 residues. CDR3 residues: CASGRLAGGPETQYF. CDR3 nucleotide sequence: TGTGCCAGCGGGAGACTAGCGGGAGGACCAGAGACCCAGTACTTC.

This chain links TRBV6-6 with TRBJ1-1; D uncertain. The CDR3 runs 13 residues. Trimming left V 3 bases short and J 7 bases short, with 12 bases between. CDR1 is MNHNY and CDR2 is SVGAGI in the germline V gene (reference sequence). The CDR3, as DNA: TGTGCCAGCAGTTATCTCGGAGCGTTTGAAGCTTTCTTT. Translation: CASSYLGAFEAFF.

The J gene is TRBJ2-5, the V gene TRBV28; D tentatively fits TRBD1 or TRBD2 (5 bases each). The CDR3 is made up of 15 amino acids. The V gene lost 6 bases and the J gene lost 3 bases, with 17 bases spanning the gap. Germline V gives CDR1 MDHEN, CDR2 SYDVKM. The CDR3 reads CASRNPWGNKETQYF. CDR3 nucleotides: TGTGCCAGCAGGAACCCATGGGGGAATAAAGAGACCCAGTACTTC.

The CDR3 DNA sequence: TGTGCCACCAGTGCCGCGGGGCAGGGCGGCGACGAGCAGTACTTC. Translation gives CATSAAGQGGDEQYF. This chain links TRBV24-1 with TRBJ2-7, with a weak D call TRBD2 (6 bases). Germline loops: CDR1 KGHDR, CDR2 SFDVKD. V was shortened by 5 bases and J by 5 bases, with 18 bases between the two germline ends. The CDR3 has 15 residues.

The CDR3 DNA is TGTGCCAGCAGCTTTTCCGGGACCAGCGCTTCACCCCTCCACTTT. Amino acids: CASSFSGTSASPLHF. The V call is TRBV7-9, the J call TRBJ1-6; maybe TRBD1 (5 bases). Germline V gene sequence: CDR1 SEHNR, CDR2 FQNEAQ (reference sequence). This CDR3 is 15 amino acids long. V dropped 3 bases and J dropped 9 bases, with 15 bases sitting between them.

The genes are TRBV29-1 and TRBJ2-7; the match to TRBD1 covers 9 bases. The length of the CDR3 is 13 residues. After removal of 7 bases from V and 3 bases from J, the junction contained 7 bases not matched to a gene. Germline V gene data show CDR1 as SQVTM and CDR2 as ANQGSEA. The CDR3 loop is CSASRTGVYEQYF. The CDR3 DNA is TGCAGCGCCTCCCGGACAGGGGTCTACGAGCAGTACTTC.

This chain joins TRBV7-9 and TRBJ2-1, with D tentatively TRBD1 (6 bases). This CDR3 spans 16 amino acids. CDR1 and CDR2 from the germline V gene are SEHNR and FQNEAQ (reference sequence). V dropped 1 base and J dropped 4 bases, with 14 bases sitting between them. The CDR3 loop is CASSLVKGVEYNEQFF. Here the CDR3 DNA reads TGTGCCAGCAGCTTAGTAAAGGGGGTCGAGTACAATGAGCAGTTCTTC.

J is TRBJ1-4 and V is TRBV30, with 9 bases matching TRBD1. The J segment lost 6 bases and the V segment lost 3 bases, leaving 8 bases of the junction unmatched. Germline CDR1 GTSNPN, CDR2 SVGIG (reference sequence). There are 15 residues in the CDR3. The CDR3 here is CAWSATGGNYEKLFF. In nucleotides, the CDR3 is TGTGCCTGGAGCGCGACAGGGGGTAATTATGAAAAACTGTTTTTT.

In nucleotides, the CDR3 is TGCAGCGTTGGGACACTGGACTATGGCTACACCTTC. This sequence encodes CSVGTLDYGYTF. This chain uses TRBV29-1 with TRBJ1-2; TRBD1 might be the D (5 bases). This CDR3 comprises 12 residues. Trimming shortened V by 4 bases and J by 3 bases, and 9 bases separated the two germline ends. The V gene's germline CDR1 is SQVTM and CDR2 ANQGSEA.

The genes are TRBV28 and TRBJ2-5; 8 positions match TRBD2. Germline values: CDR1 MDHEN, CDR2 SYDVKM. Trimming removed 7 bases from V and 2 bases from J; junction bases left unmatched: 9. CDR3 length equals 15 residues. Written as DNA, the CDR3 is TGTGCCAGCAAAACTACTAGCGGCCCACAAGAGACCCAGTACTTC. It specifies CASKTTSGPQETQYF. Combining the CDR3 with reference TRBV28 and TRBJ2-5 gives the whole variable domain DVKVTQSSRYLVKRTGEKVFLECVQDMDHENMFWYRQDPGLGLRLIYFSYDVKMKEKGDIPEGYSVSREKKERFSLILESASTNQTSMYLCASKTTSGPQETQYFGPGTRLLVL.

The chain carries TRBV19 and TRBJ1-5, with D perhaps matching TRBD1 (5 bases). This CDR3 has 16 amino acids. Germline CDR1 LNHDA, CDR2 SQIVND (reference sequence). V lost 3 bases and J 6 bases, leaving 18 bases between the germline ends. CDR3 amino acids: CASSMGTGRGGQPQHF. The CDR3, as DNA: TGTGCCAGTAGTATGGGAACAGGTCGGGGCGGTCAGCCCCAGCATTTT.